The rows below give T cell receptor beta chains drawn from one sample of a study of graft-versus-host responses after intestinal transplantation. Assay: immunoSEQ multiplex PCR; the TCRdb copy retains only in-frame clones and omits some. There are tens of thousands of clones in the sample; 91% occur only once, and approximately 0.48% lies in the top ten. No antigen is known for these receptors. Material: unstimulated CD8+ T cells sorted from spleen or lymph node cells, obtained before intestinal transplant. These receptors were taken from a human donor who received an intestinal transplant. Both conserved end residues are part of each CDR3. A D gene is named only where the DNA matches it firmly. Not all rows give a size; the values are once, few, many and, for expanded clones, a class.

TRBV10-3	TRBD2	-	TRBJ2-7	TGTGCCATCAGTGAGTCGACTAGCGGGAGATACGAGCAGTACTTC	CAISESTSGRYEQYF
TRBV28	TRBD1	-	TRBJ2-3	TGTGCCAGCAGTTTCTCTCCAGCAGGGGGCGGTTGGGATACGCAGTATTTT	CASSFSPAGGGWDTQYF
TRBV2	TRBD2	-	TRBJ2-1	TGTGCCAGCAGTGACGAGGCCCTAGCGGCCTCCTACAATGAGCAGTTCTTC	CASSDEALAASYNEQFF
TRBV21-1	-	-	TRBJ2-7	TGTGCCAGCAGCATTAGGCTAGCCGAAGACGACGAGCAGTACTTC	CASSIRLAEDDEQYF
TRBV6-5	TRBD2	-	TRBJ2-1	TGTGCCAGTAAGGCCGGGACTAGTGGCTACAATGAGCAGTTCTTC	CASKAGTSGYNEQFF
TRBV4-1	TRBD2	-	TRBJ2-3	TGCGCCAGCAGGCAGGGAGCGGGAGTTTTGGGGACAGATACGCAGTATTTT	CASRQGAGVLGTDTQYF
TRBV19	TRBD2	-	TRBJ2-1	TGTGCCAGTAGTACACTAGCGGGCCCCTACAATGAGCAGTTCTTC	CASSTLAGPYNEQFF
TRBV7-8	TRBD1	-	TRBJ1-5	TGTGCCAGCAGCTCCGGACAGGGGGCCCCATATAGCAATCAGCCCCAGCATTTT	CASSSGQGAPYSNQPQHF
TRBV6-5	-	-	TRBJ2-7	TGTGCCAGCAGTTACTCGAGGACAGTACCTTACGAGCAGTACTTC	CASSYSRTVPYEQYF
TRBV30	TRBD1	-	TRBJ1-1	TGTGCCTGGAGTGTAACCGGGACAGGGCCCTTCAACACTGAAGCTTTCTTT	CAWSVTGTGPFNTEAFF
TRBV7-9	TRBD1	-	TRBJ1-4	TGTGCCAGCAGCCCTAGACAGGGGGTCGGTGAAAAACTGTTTTTT	CASSPRQGVGEKLFF
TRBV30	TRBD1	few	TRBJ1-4	TGTGCCTGGCAGTTAGGGACAGGTCGTCATGAAAAACTGTTTTTT	CAWQLGTGRHEKLFF
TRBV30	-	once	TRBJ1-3	TGTGCCTGCTTCCTCCCGGGGGAGGGAGACACCATATATTTT	CACFLPGEGDTIYF
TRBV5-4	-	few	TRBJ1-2	TGTGCCAGCAGCCTACACCCCACAGACTATGGCTACACCTTC	CASSLHPTDYGYTF
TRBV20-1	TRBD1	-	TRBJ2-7	TGCAGTGCCAACAGGGGCTACGAGCAGTACTTC	CSANRGYEQYF
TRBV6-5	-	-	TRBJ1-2	TGTGCCAGCAGCCAACGTTGGGGAAGCGGCTATGGCTACACCTTC	CASSQRWGSGYGYTF
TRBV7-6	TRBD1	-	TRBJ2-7	TGTGCCAGCAGCCGGGACAGGGGATTCGACGAGCAGTACTTC	CASSRDRGFDEQYF
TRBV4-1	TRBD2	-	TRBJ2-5	TGCGCCAGCAGCCAAGAGCCCGGGACTAGCATAGAGACCCAGTACTTC	CASSQEPGTSIETQYF
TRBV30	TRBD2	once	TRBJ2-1	TGTGCCTGGAGCCTGGGGGGGAATGAGCAGTTCTTC	CAWSLGGNEQFF
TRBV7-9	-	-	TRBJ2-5	TGTGCCAGCAGCTTCCAAGGGGTGACGGACCAAGAGACCCAGTACTTC	CASSFQGVTDQETQYF
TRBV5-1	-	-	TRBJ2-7	TGCGCCAGCAGCTTGGTGGCATCCAGCTCCTACGAGCAGTACTTC	CASSLVASSSYEQYF
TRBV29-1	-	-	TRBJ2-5	TGCAGCGTTGAACGGGTAGAGCAAGAGACCCAGTACTTC	CSVERVEQETQYF
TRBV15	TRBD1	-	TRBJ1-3	TGTGCCACCAGTAAGGGGGCGGACACCATATATTTT	CATSKGADTIYF
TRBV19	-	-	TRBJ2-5	TGTGCCAGTAGTATAAGTCTTAGAGGGTGGGAGACCCAGTACTTC	CASSISLRGWETQYF
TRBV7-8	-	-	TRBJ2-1	TGTGCCAGCAGCAGCCACTCCTACAATGAGCAGTTCTTC	CASSSHSYNEQFF
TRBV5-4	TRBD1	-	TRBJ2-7	TGTGCCAGCAGCTTGTCTCCGGGACAGGGCGACGAGCAGTACTTC	CASSLSPGQGDEQYF
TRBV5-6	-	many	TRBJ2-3	TGTGCCAGCAGCTTGGTGGTTACAGAAAGCACAGATACGCAGTATTTT	CASSLVVTESTDTQYF
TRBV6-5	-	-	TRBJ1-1	TGTGCCAGCAGTTACTCTGGAGGGTACACTGAAGCTTTCTTT	CASSYSGGYTEAFF
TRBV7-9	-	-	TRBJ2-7	TGTGCCAGCATACCCGCAGGTTTAGGAGAGCAGTACTTC	CASIPAGLGEQYF
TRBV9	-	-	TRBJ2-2	TGTGCCAGCAGCGTTGGGCCTACCGGGGAGCTGTTTTTT	CASSVGPTGELFF
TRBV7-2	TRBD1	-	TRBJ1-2	TGTGCCAGCAGCCCGACAGGGAACCCTAACTATGGCTACACCTTC	CASSPTGNPNYGYTF
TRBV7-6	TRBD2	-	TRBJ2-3	TGTGCCAGCAGCTTAGCTTCTCCTTATGGACTAGCGGGAGAGGATACGCAGTATTTT	CASSLASPYGLAGEDTQYF
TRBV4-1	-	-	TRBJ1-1	TGCGCCAGCAGTCTTCGGCAGCCGGGTAACACTGAAGCTTTCTTT	CASSLRQPGNTEAFF
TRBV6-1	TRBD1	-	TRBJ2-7	TGTGCCAGCAGACGGACAGGTCGCGGCGAGCAGTACTTC	CASRRTGRGEQYF
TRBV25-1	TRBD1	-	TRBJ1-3	TGTGCCAGCAGTGAATCCTCCCCACAGGGGATTTTCGGAAACACCATATATTTT	CASSESSPQGIFGNTIYF
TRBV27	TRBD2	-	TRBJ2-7	TGTGCCAGCAGAAGGGACTACCTCTCCTACGAGCAGTACTTC	CASRRDYLSYEQYF